This is a list of T cell receptor beta chains from one sample in a study of CD8 T cells in Susac syndrome. MiXCR was run by TCRdb on the immunoSEQ multiplex PCR reads, yielding one entry per CDR3 protein. The table includes more than 150,000 distinct CDR3 sequences, around 96% detected once. Sequenced material: CD4+ T cells from PBMCs. The origin of the receptors is a human donor with Susac syndrome. The CDR3 runs from the conserved cysteine through the conserved F or W. D genes are given only for firm matches. Clone size is shown for a subset of rows, as once, few, many or a class of expanded clone.

>-|TRBV5-1|-|TRBJ2-4
CASSSSRGSFGIQYF
TGCGCCAGCAGCTCTTCACGGGGGTCCTTCGGCATTCAGTACTTC
>-|TRBV12-3/TRBV12-4|-|TRBJ2-5
CASRRPGARETQYF
TGTGCCAGCAGACGTCCGGGGGCACGAGAGACCCAGTACTTC
>-|TRBV3-1|-|TRBJ2-5
CASSQRQYQETQYF
TGTGCCAGCAGCCAGCGGCAGTACCAAGAGACCCAGTACTTC
>TRBD1|TRBV7-9|-|TRBJ2-7
CASSFRGAETGAYEQYF
TGTGCCAGCAGCTTTAGAGGCGCCGAGACAGGGGCCTACGAGCAGTACTTC
>TRBD1|TRBV20-1|-|TRBJ1-2
CSARNGQGNYGYTF
TGCAGTGCTAGAAACGGACAGGGAAACTATGGCTACACCTTC
>-|TRBV4-3|-|TRBJ1-1
CASSQPGVTEAFF
TGCGCCAGCAGCCAACCAGGGGTGACTGAAGCTTTCTTT
>TRBD1|TRBV4-1|-|TRBJ1-6
CASSQGTGTGGSPLHF
TGCGCCAGCAGCCAAGGAACCGGGACAGGGGGTTCACCCCTCCACTTT
>TRBD1|TRBV27|once|TRBJ2-4
CASMQPRQGLAKNIQYF
TGTGCCAGCATGCAACCCAGACAGGGGCTGGCCAAAAACATTCAGTACTTC
>-|TRBV20-1|-|TRBJ1-1
CSARGQDEAFF
TGCAGTGCTAGAGGACAGGATGAAGCTTTCTTT
>-|TRBV4-1|once|TRBJ2-7
CASSQEGTLVKEQYF
TGCGCCAGCAGCCAAGAGGGGACCCTAGTCAAAGAGCAGTACTTC
>-|TRBV29-1|-|TRBJ1-1
CSARLTGNTEAFF
TGCAGCGCCAGATTGACAGGGAACACTGAAGCTTTCTTT
>TRBD1|TRBV7-6|-|TRBJ1-6
CEGWTGGNSPLHF
TGTGAGGGATGGACAGGGGGAAATTCACCCCTCCACTTT
>-|TRBV20-1|-|TRBJ1-2
CSARSRQDGYTF
TGCAGTGCTAGAAGTCGTCAGGATGGCTACACCTTC
>TRBD1|TRBV3-1|-|TRBJ2-5
CASSPGQGVSQETQYF
TGTGCCAGCAGCCCGGGACAGGGGGTCTCCCAAGAGACCCAGTACTTC
>-|TRBV6-2/TRBV6-3|-|TRBJ1-1
CASSFVAGDMNTEAFF
TGTGCCAGCAGTTTCGTCGCGGGAGATATGAACACTGAAGCTTTCTTT
>-|TRBV20-1|-|TRBJ2-1
CSAQRGNEQFF
TGCAGTGCTCAAAGGGGGAATGAGCAGTTCTTC
>-|TRBV18|-|TRBJ1-2
CASSPPGGSYTF
TGTGCCAGCTCACCACCAGGGGGGAGCTACACCTTC
>-|TRBV29-1|-|TRBJ1-5
CSAGDSRNQPQHF
TGCAGCGCTGGGGACTCCCGCAATCAGCCCCAGCATTTT
>TRBD2|TRBV25-1|once|TRBJ2-3
CASSEYLASGASTDTQYF
TGTGCCAGCAGTGAATATCTTGCTAGCGGGGCTAGCACAGATACGCAGTATTTT
>-|TRBV6-5|-|TRBJ1-1
CASSSPALEKTEAFF
TGTGCCAGCAGTTCCCCGGCCCTAGAGAAGACTGAAGCTTTCTTT
>-|TRBV12-3/TRBV12-4|-|TRBJ1-6
CASSLRSGDNSPLHF
TGTGCCAGCAGTTTACGCTCTGGGGATAATTCACCCCTCCACTTT
>-|TRBV7-2|-|TRBJ1-2
CASSYGGRVPNYGYTF
TGTGCCAGCAGCTACGGGGGGCGGGTTCCTAACTATGGCTACACCTTC
>-|TRBV14|-|TRBJ1-3
CASSQFRAQRNTIYF
TGTGCCAGCAGCCAGTTCCGGGCACAGCGAAACACCATATATTTT
>TRBD1|TRBV7-2|-|TRBJ1-5
CASSSTGANQPQHF
TGTGCCAGCAGCTCTACAGGGGCTAATCAGCCCCAGCATTTT
>TRBD1|TRBV5-1|few|TRBJ2-5
CASGDRGRETQYF
TGCGCCAGCGGGGACAGGGGGCGAGAGACCCAGTACTTC
>-|TRBV12-3/TRBV12-4|-|TRBJ1-1
CASSWKVAEAFF
TGTGCCAGCAGTTGGAAGGTCGCTGAAGCTTTCTTT
>-|TRBV12-3/TRBV12-4|-|TRBJ1-2
CASSLDTASNYGYTF
TGTGCCAGCAGTTTAGACACAGCTTCTAACTATGGCTACACCTTC
>-|TRBV25-1|-|TRBJ1-1
CASLRNTEAFF
TGTGCCAGCCTCAGGAACACTGAAGCTTTCTTT
>-|TRBV6-5|-|TRBJ2-3
CASSSLHTQYF
TGTGCCAGCAGTTCCTTGCATACGCAGTATTTT
>-|TRBV7-2|-|TRBJ2-5
CASSLHGTTPGETQYF
TGTGCCAGCAGCTTACACGGGACGACCCCAGGAGAGACCCAGTACTTC
>-|TRBV20-1|-|TRBJ2-2
CSARRGLTGELFF
TGCAGTGCTAGGAGGGGTCTCACCGGGGAGCTGTTTTTT
>TRBD2|TRBV5-1|once|TRBJ2-2
CASSSTRGSTGELFF
TGCGCCAGCAGCTCTACCCGCGGGAGCACCGGGGAGCTGTTTTTT